This T cell receptor beta chain is drawn from a study of T cell changes during pregnancy in multiple sclerosis. Libraries were prepared by immunoSEQ multiplex PCR; TCRdb keeps only in-frame clonotypes and omits some of them. The data hold 90,000 to 150,000 clones, with roughly 92% observed a single time. This CDR3 spans 13 amino acids. Germline CDR1 SGHTA, CDR2 FQGTGA. V was pared by 4 bases and J by 7 bases, with 5 bases of the junction left unmatched. The receptor was isolated from a female donor with multiple sclerosis, enrolled in a pregnancy study. The source was peripheral blood, collected before pregnancy. The rearrangement uses TRBV7-3 and TRBJ1-1, with TRBD1 identical over 8 bases. The CDR3 spells CASSSTGVNEAFF. The DNA of the CDR3 is TGTGCCAGCAGCTCGACAGGGGTGAATGAAGCTTTCTTT.